The sequence of this T cell receptor beta chain was determined in a study of blood T cell repertoires in COVID-19. About the research overall: PBMCs, B-cell-depleted T cells, or T cells provided the cDNA or gDNA that made up the material.

The protocol was immunoSEQ multiplex PCR, while the TCRdb copy is restricted to in-frame clones and leaves out a portion. The table shows roughly 200,000 clones, with 85% occurring only once. This clone came up a few times. The specimen sequenced was PBMCs or T cells enriched from blood (not recorded which). The clonotype originates from a man aged 40-55 years who had recovered from COVID-19.

CDR3 region: CASSLGARPDSPLHF. CDR3 sequence (DNA): TGTGCCAGCAGCTTAGGGGCCCGGCCCGATTCACCCCTCCACTTT. The genes are TRBV11-2 and TRBJ1-6; no reliable D call. CDR3 length: 15 amino acids. Per germline, CDR1 SGHAT and CDR2 FQNNGV. Trimming removed 1 base at V and 8 bases at J, with 12 bases between.